A single sample is the source of the 16 T cell receptor beta chains below, sequenced in a study of T cell responses to AZD1222 COVID-19 vaccine. Libraries were prepared by immunoSEQ multiplex PCR; TCRdb keeps only in-frame clonotypes and omits some of them. The table shows around 100,000 clones, with less than 90% occurring only once. Sequencing was performed on peripheral blood, taken on day 0 of AZD1222 vaccination. Every receptor here comes from an adult in good health.

V gene TRBV6-5 combines with J gene TRBJ2-7; TRBD2 matches at 9 bases. V gave up 8 bases and J gave up 4 bases; unmatched junction bases: 9. The CDR3 extends over 14 amino acids. Germline V gene sequence: CDR1 MNHEY, CDR2 SVGAGI. The CDR3 region has the DNA TGTGCCAGCGCCTTAGCGGGAGTGGGGTACGAGCAGTACTTC. Protein sequence: CASALAGVGYEQYF.

This chain joins TRBV20-1 and TRBJ1-1; the D is unclear. Trimming stripped 3 bases from V and 7 bases from J, with 6 bases between. There are 10 residues in the CDR3. The germline V gene encodes CDR1 DFQATT and CDR2 SNEGSKA (reference sequence). The CDR3 spells CSASVVEAFF. DNA for the CDR3: TGCAGTGCTAGTGTAGTTGAAGCTTTCTTT.

As concerns this clone: The same CDR3 also results from other DNA sequences found in this sample. The chain has TRBV30 and TRBJ1-5; no firm D call. CDR3 length: 14 amino acids. The V end was cut by 0 bases, the J end by 1 base, with 7 bases between. Germline loops: CDR1 GTSNPN, CDR2 SVGIG (reference sequence). The CDR3 region has the DNA TGTGCCTGGAGTGTACTCGGCAGCAATCAGCCCCAGCATTTT. As protein: CAWSVLGSNQPQHF.

The chain recombines TRBV2 with TRBJ2-2; D may correspond to TRBD1 or TRBD2 (5 bases each). The CDR3 totals 13 residues. Trimming pared 8 bases from V and 2 bases from J, leaving 9 bases between. From germline, CDR1 is SNHLY and CDR2 FYNNEI. The CDR3, as DNA: TGTGCCAGCGGGGGTCTCAACACCGGGGAGCTGTTTTTT. Translated: CASGGLNTGELFF.

The V call is TRBV12-3 or TRBV12-4, the J call TRBJ1-1; D call uncertain. The CDR3 is 13 residues long. Trimming left V 3 bases short and J 1 base short, with 6 bases between. CDR3 amino acids: CASSFEENTEAFF. DNA for the CDR3: TGTGCCAGCAGTTTTGAAGAGAACACTGAAGCTTTCTTT.

The genes are TRBV27 and TRBJ1-4; a possible D gene is TRBD1 (6 bases). The V and J ends lost 5 bases and 6 bases respectively, with 19 bases between them. Looked up from germline, CDR1 is MNHEY and CDR2 is SMNVEV (reference sequence). This CDR3 has 16 residues. In DNA form, the CDR3 reads TGTGCCAGCAGTACACAGGGTACCATCGCTTATGAAAAACTGTTTTTT. This encodes CASSTQGTIAYEKLFF.

This rearrangement joins TRBV28 to TRBJ2-1; D not certain. The CDR3 consists of 11 residues. Trimming shortened V by 3 bases and J by 3 bases, and 0 bases separated the two germline ends. The germline gives CDR1 MDHEN, CDR2 SYDVKM. CDR3 DNA: TGTGCCAGCAGTTTCTACAATGAGCAGTTCTTC. It translates to CASSFYNEQFF.

This chain connects TRBV3-1 (or the pseudogene TRBV3-2) to TRBJ2-1, with 10 bases identical to TRBD1. Trimming removed 5 bases from V and 8 bases from J; junction bases left unmatched: 6. The CDR3 contains 14 residues. Germline lookup yields CDR1 LGHDT and CDR2 YNNKEL (reference sequence). The CDR3 nucleotides read TGTGCCAGCAGCAAACTGACAGGGGGCCATGAGCAGTTCTTC. This codes for CASSKLTGGHEQFF.

This chain connects TRBV28 to TRBJ2-5; 10 bases agree with TRBD2. Trimming at V came to 3 bases and at J to 1 base, leaving 11 bases not matched to a gene. CDR3 length equals 18 residues. Germline V CDR1 and CDR2: MDHEN, SYDVKM. Written as DNA, the CDR3 is TGTGCCAGCAGTTTCTCGGTAGCGGGGGGTATGGGCCAAGAGACCCAGTACTTC. Its translation: CASSFSVAGGMGQETQYF.

This clone appeared once. This sequence joins TRBV11-2 and TRBJ1-2; the match to TRBD1 covers 7 bases. The CDR3 runs 14 residues. J lost 6 bases, V lost 0 bases, and 4 bases had no gene match. Germline CDR1 is SGHAT and CDR2 is FQNNGV. The CDR3 sequence is CASSLDRQGDGYTF. The CDR3 nucleotides are TGTGCCAGCAGCTTAGATAGGCAGGGGGATGGCTACACCTTC.

The rearrangement links TRBV7-2 to TRBJ1-6, with 11 positions matching TRBD1. CDR3 length: 14 residues. CDR1 and CDR2 (germline): SGHTA, FQGNSA. V dropped 4 bases and J dropped 10; count of bases not matched to a gene: 3. The CDR3 sequence is CASSWTGGDSPLHF. The CDR3 DNA is TGTGCCAGCAGCTGGACAGGGGGCGACTCACCCCTCCACTTT.

This clone was picked up a small number of times. The rearrangement links TRBV2 to TRBJ2-7; D assignment may be TRBD1 or TRBD2 (5 bases each). Germline V lookup: CDR1 SNHLY, CDR2 FYNNEI. The CDR3 covers 14 residues. Trimming removed 8 bases at V and 3 bases at J, with 17 bases between. The CDR3 protein is CASCRGAALYEQYF. As DNA, the CDR3 is TGTGCCAGCTGCCGAGGGGCAGCCCTCTACGAGCAGTACTTC. Together with reference TRBV2 and TRBJ2-7, the CDR3 gives the full variable domain: EPEVTQTPSHQVTQMGQEVILRCVPISNHLYFYWYRQILGQKVEFLVSFYNNEISEKSEIFDDQFSVERPDGSNFTLKIRSTKLEDSAMYFCASCRGAALYEQYFGPGTRLTVT.

The chain recombines TRBV9 with TRBJ2-7; the D is unclear. Trimming pared 4 bases from V and 3 bases from J, leaving 14 bases between. The germline CDR1 and CDR2 sequences are SGDLS and YYNGEE. The CDR3 length is 14 residues. CDR3 coding DNA: TGTGCCAGCAGCCCCCCCGGGTCTTTCTACGAGCAGTACTTC. It encodes CASSPPGSFYEQYF.

The chain couples TRBV21-1 to TRBJ2-7; TRBD1 is taken as the D call from the table, unchecked against the DNA. TRBV21-1 is assigned pseudogene status. The CDR3 totals 13 residues. The CDR3 region has the DNA TGTGCCAGCACCAGGGGACCCCGTCCCGTGCAGTACTTC. This translates into CASTRGPRPVQYF.

The rearrangement joins TRBV19 to TRBJ2-7; D possibly corresponds to TRBD1 (6 bases). Trimming left V 3 bases short and J 4 bases short, with 19 bases between. The CDR3 length is 16 residues. The germline CDR1 and CDR2 sequences are LNHDA and SQIVND (reference sequence). CDR3 nucleotide sequence: TGTGCCAGTAGTATTGTGGCAGGGGCCGGTGTATACGAGCAGTACTTC. As protein: CASSIVAGAGVYEQYF.

V is TRBV3-1 (or the pseudogene TRBV3-2) and J is TRBJ2-5; D is unclear. V was clipped by 3 bases and J by 5 bases, with 7 bases between them. The CDR3 extends over 12 amino acids. Germline V lookup: CDR1 LGHDT, CDR2 YNNKEL (reference sequence). CDR3: CASSQILETQYF. CDR3 DNA sequence: TGTGCCAGCAGCCAGATTTTGGAGACCCAGTACTTC.